The entry below gives a single T cell receptor beta chain sequence along with its context. The record originates from a study of PD-L1 blockade in urothelial cancer. V trimming: 1 base; J trimming: 1 base; junction bases outside the gene matches: 4. The CDR3 is made up of 15 amino acids. The V gene's germline CDR1 is GTSNPN and CDR2 SVGIG (reference sequence). Data came from immunoSEQ multiplex PCR; TCRdb stores just in-frame clones and leaves some out. Here the sample spans 55,000 or so clones, about 80% being singletons. Locally advanced or metastatic urothelial carcinoma was diagnosed in the patients.

The material was PBMCs, obtained around atezolizumab (anti-PD-L1) treatment. The source of this sequence is a man aged 40-49 years with urothelial cancer. The V and J genes are TRBV30 and TRBJ2-7; the match to TRBD2 covers 10 bases. Here the CDR3 reads CAWSASSGRSYEQYF. The CDR3 region has the DNA TGTGCCTGGAGTGCCTCTAGCGGGAGATCCTACGAGCAGTACTTC.